These 23 T cell receptor beta chains came from one sample sequenced in a study of blood T cell repertoires in COVID-19. Libraries were prepared by immunoSEQ multiplex PCR; TCRdb keeps only in-frame clonotypes and omits some of them. Among 290,000 or so clones, roughly 89% were seen once, and the ten largest hold 3.5% to 4.5%. Sequencing used PBMCs or T cells enriched from blood (not recorded which). All receptors derive from a woman aged 18-30 years with acute COVID-19.

The DNA of the CDR3 is TGTGCCAGCAGCCTAGGGACTAGCGGGGACTTCACAGATACGCAGTATTTT. Translating gives CASSLGTSGDFTDTQYF. The chain has TRBV14 and TRBJ2-3; TRBD2 agrees at 13 bases. The CDR3 has 17 amino acids. Trimming took 4 bases from V and 2 from J; bases not matched to a gene: 6. Germline V gene sequence: CDR1 SGHDN, CDR2 FVKESK. Combining the CDR3 with reference TRBV14 and TRBJ2-3 gives the whole variable domain EAGVTQFPSHSVIEKGQTVTLRCDPISGHDNLYWYRRVMGKEIKFLLHFVKESKQDESGMPNNRFLAERTGGTYSTLKVQPAELEDSGVYFCASSLGTSGDFTDTQYFGPGTRLTVL.

The chain joins TRBV29-1 to TRBJ1-1; 9 nucleotides line up with TRBD1. The CDR3 contains 14 residues. The V gene end was trimmed by 4 bases and the J gene end by 6 bases; junction bases not matched to a gene: 9. Germline V CDR1 and CDR2: SQVTM, ANQGSEA. The CDR3 DNA follows: TGCAGCGTTGTGAAGGGACAGGGAACTGCTGAAGCTTTCTTT. Amino acids: CSVVKGQGTAEAFF.

The chain uses TRBV28 and TRBJ2-1; maybe TRBD1 (5 bases). The CDR3 is 14 residues long. V dropped 8 bases and J dropped 9 bases, with 20 bases sitting between them. Germline V gene sequence: CDR1 MDHEN, CDR2 SYDVKM. The CDR3 sequence: CASLQDLNFSEQFF. In DNA form, the CDR3 reads TGTGCCAGCCTACAGGATCTTAACTTCAGTGAGCAGTTCTTC. The full variable domain, rest sourced from reference TRBV28 and TRBJ2-1, is DVKVTQSSRYLVKRTGEKVFLECVQDMDHENMFWYRQDPGLGLRLIYFSYDVKMKEKGDIPEGYSVSREKKERFSLILESASTNQTSMYLCASLQDLNFSEQFFGPGTRLTVL.

This clone was counted only a few times. This chain joins TRBV28 and TRBJ1-1, with no clear D. The CDR3 runs to 14 residues. V gave up 2 bases and J gave up 2 bases, with 9 bases separating them. Germline lookup yields CDR1 MDHEN and CDR2 SYDVKM. The CDR3 spells CASSLLYINTEAFF. As DNA, the CDR3 is TGTGCCAGCAGTTTACTTTACATCAACACTGAAGCTTTCTTT. Full variable domain (rest looked up from reference TRBV28 and TRBJ1-1): DVKVTQSSRYLVKRTGEKVFLECVQDMDHENMFWYRQDPGLGLRLIYFSYDVKMKEKGDIPEGYSVSREKKERFSLILESASTNQTSMYLCASSLLYINTEAFFGQGTRLTVV.

The chain couples TRBV28 to TRBJ2-1, with D perhaps matching TRBD2 (5 bases). V lost 10 bases to trimming and J lost 6 bases, with 10 bases between them. In germline, CDR1 is MDHEN, CDR2 SYDVKM. The CDR3 spans 11 residues. CDR3 sequence: CAITGSNEQFF. The CDR3 DNA sequence: TGTGCCATCACGGGAAGCAATGAGCAGTTCTTC. The whole variable domain, filled in from reference TRBV28 and TRBJ2-1, reads DVKVTQSSRYLVKRTGEKVFLECVQDMDHENMFWYRQDPGLGLRLIYFSYDVKMKEKGDIPEGYSVSREKKERFSLILESASTNQTSMYLCAITGSNEQFFGPGTRLTVL.

CDR3 region: CAWTWSRLNTEAFF. The CDR3 nucleotides are TGTGCCTGGACCTGGAGTAGGTTGAACACTGAAGCTTTCTTT. The rearrangement uses TRBV30 and TRBJ1-1; D is unclear. This CDR3 comprises 14 residues. The V end lost 4 bases, the J end lost 0 bases, and 12 bases lay between the germline ends. The germline gives CDR1 GTSNPN, CDR2 SVGIG (reference sequence).

This chain joins TRBV5-6 and TRBJ1-2; the D gene is possibly TRBD1 (6 bases). The V gene lost 3 bases and the J gene lost 5 bases, with 14 bases spanning the gap. In germline, CDR1 is SGHDT, CDR2 YYEEEE. The CDR3 has 14 residues. CDR3 coding DNA: TGTGCCAGCAGCTCCGGACAGCTCGGTTATGGCTACACCTTC. The encoded protein is CASSSGQLGYGYTF.

This sequence joins TRBV6-1 and TRBJ1-1; 8 nucleotides align to TRBD1. Germline V gene data show CDR1 as MNHNS and CDR2 as SASEGT. The CDR3 runs to 15 residues. The junction had 4 bases not matched to a gene; V was cut back by 3 bases and J by 1 base. CDR3 DNA: TGTGCCAGCAGTGAGGGGACAGGATGGAACACTGAAGCTTTCTTT. Translated: CASSEGTGWNTEAFF.

The chain recombines TRBV7-9 with TRBJ1-4, with D possibly being TRBD1 (5 bases). Germline CDR1 is SEHNR and CDR2 is FQNEAQ (reference sequence). V was clipped by 3 bases and J by 5 bases, with 19 bases between them. The CDR3 consists of 17 residues. CDR3 protein: CASSFPKSGGENEKLFF. The CDR3 DNA reads as TGTGCCAGCAGCTTTCCAAAATCCGGGGGGGAGAATGAAAAACTGTTTTTT. Combining the CDR3 with reference TRBV7-9 and TRBJ1-4 gives the whole variable domain DTGVSQNPRHKITKRGQNVTFRCDPISEHNRLYWYRQTLGQGPEFLTYFQNEAQLEKSRLLSDRFSAERPKGSFSTLEIQRTEQGDSAMYLCASSFPKSGGENEKLFFGSGTQLSVL.

V and J are TRBV6-2 or TRBV6-3 and TRBJ2-5; 10 nucleotides line up with TRBD2. The germline V gene encodes CDR1 MNHEY and CDR2 SVGEGT. J gave up 5 bases and V 2 bases, and 8 bases lay outside the gene matches. This CDR3 is 16 amino acids long. CDR3 sequence (DNA): TGTGCCAGCAGTTACGCGACTAGCGGGCCTTGGGAGACCCAGTACTTC. Protein sequence: CASSYATSGPWETQYF.

The chain recombines TRBV2 with TRBJ1-2; 7 nucleotides match TRBD1. With V trimmed by 5 bases and J by 8 bases, 8 bases remained unmatched. This CDR3 comprises 13 residues. Germline values: CDR1 SNHLY, CDR2 FYNNEI. CDR3 nucleotides: TGTGCCAGCAGTATCGGACAGGAGGGAGGCTACACCTTC. It is translated as CASSIGQEGGYTF.

V is TRBV27 and J is TRBJ1-2; TRBD1 might be the D (6 bases). CDR3 length: 15 amino acids. With 2 bases removed from V and 8 bases from J, the gap between germline ends came to 18 bases. CDR1 is MNHEY and CDR2 is SMNVEV in the germline V gene (reference sequence). Here the CDR3 DNA reads TGTGCCAGCAGTTTAATTGGGGGCGAGGCTAAGGGCTACACCTTC. The encoded protein is CASSLIGGEAKGYTF.

This chain joins TRBV24-1 and TRBJ1-6; D is undetermined. V shed 4 bases and J shed 11 bases, with 11 bases lying between them. The CDR3 sequence is 13 residues long. CDR1 and CDR2 from the germline V gene are KGHDR and SFDVKD. The CDR3 spells CATSEDGVAPLHF. The DNA for the CDR3 is TGTGCCACCAGTGAGGACGGGGTCGCACCCCTCCACTTT.

The V call is TRBV6-6, the J call TRBJ1-4, with TRBD1 matching over 10 bases. CDR1 is MNHNY, CDR2 SVGAGI, per germline (reference sequence). The CDR3 runs to 13 residues. V lost 7 bases to trimming and J lost 7 bases; unmatched junction nucleotides: 3. CDR3 sequence: CASKDRGFEKLFF. The CDR3 DNA reads TGTGCCAGCAAGGACAGGGGGTTTGAAAAACTGTTTTTT.

Remarks on this clone: Additional DNA sequences in this sample encode the identical CDR3. CDR3 residues: CASSPGTGGTEAFF. CDR3 in DNA: TGTGCCAGCAGTCCCGGGACAGGGGGTACTGAAGCTTTCTTT. The chain links TRBV6-5 to TRBJ1-1, with TRBD1 matching over 11 bases. Germline CDR1 reads MNHEY; CDR2 reads SVGAGI. V lost 5 bases and J lost 5; bases outside the gene matches: 4. The CDR3 covers 14 residues.

V and J are TRBV3-1 (or the pseudogene TRBV3-2) and TRBJ2-1, with 10 bases that match TRBD1. Germline V gene lookup returns CDR1 LGHDT and CDR2 YNNKEL (reference sequence). This CDR3 contains 17 residues. The ends lost 2 bases at V and 5 bases at J; junction bases unmatched: 9. CDR3: CASSQNDRGLIDNEQFF. The DNA of the CDR3 is TGTGCCAGCAGCCAAAACGACAGGGGGCTAATAGACAATGAGCAGTTCTTC.

The rearrangement joins TRBV19 to TRBJ1-1; 10 bases align to TRBD1. The germline gives CDR1 LNHDA, CDR2 SQIVND (reference sequence). The CDR3 contains 16 residues. V lost 7 bases and J lost 0; bases outside the gene matches: 8. CDR3 sequence: CASTFGQGGLNTEAFF. Here the CDR3 DNA reads TGTGCCAGTACTTTTGGACAGGGGGGCTTGAACACTGAAGCTTTCTTT.

This clone appeared a single time. The chain links TRBV28 to TRBJ2-2; 11 bases match TRBD1. CDR3 length: 17 residues. Germline V lookup: CDR1 MDHEN, CDR2 SYDVKM. Trimming cost V 0 bases and J 9 bases; bases outside gene matches: 9. CDR3 DNA sequence: TGTGCCAGCAGTTTATGGGACGGGACAGGGGGAGTAAGGGAGCTGTTTTTT. It yields the protein CASSLWDGTGGVRELFF.

The chain recombines TRBV28 with TRBJ2-7; unclear D gene. This CDR3 has 14 amino acids. Trimming shortened V by 2 bases and J by 2 bases, and 10 bases separated the two germline ends. CDR1 and CDR2 from the germline V gene are MDHEN and SYDVKM. CDR3: CASSLRQVTYEQYF. The CDR3 DNA follows: TGTGCCAGCAGTTTACGACAAGTTACCTACGAGCAGTACTTC. Complete variable domain (other parts from reference TRBV28 and TRBJ2-7): DVKVTQSSRYLVKRTGEKVFLECVQDMDHENMFWYRQDPGLGLRLIYFSYDVKMKEKGDIPEGYSVSREKKERFSLILESASTNQTSMYLCASSLRQVTYEQYFGPGTRLTVT.

The chain employs TRBV5-6 and TRBJ2-7, with D perhaps matching TRBD2 (5 bases). CDR1 is SGHDT and CDR2 is YYEEEE in the germline V gene. The length of the CDR3 is 14 residues. Trimming removed 3 bases at V and 0 bases at J, with 10 bases between. This CDR3 reads CASSSAGVSYEQYF. Written as DNA, the CDR3 is TGTGCCAGCAGCTCGGCGGGCGTCTCCTACGAGCAGTACTTC.

The sample holds a few counts of this clone. This chain links TRBV27 with TRBJ1-2; TRBD1 agrees at 7 bases. This CDR3 spans 15 amino acids. The V gene end was trimmed by 5 bases and the J gene end by 8 bases; junction bases not matched to a gene: 14. Germline V gene data show CDR1 as MNHEY and CDR2 as SMNVEV (reference sequence). The CDR3 reads CASSPRTGLFGGYTF. The CDR3 nucleotides are TGTGCCAGCAGTCCTAGGACAGGCCTGTTCGGAGGCTACACCTTC.

The chain has TRBV27 and TRBJ1-2; 8 positions agree with TRBD1. The germline gives CDR1 MNHEY, CDR2 SMNVEV (reference sequence). The CDR3 extends over 14 amino acids. The V and J ends lost 5 bases and 8 bases, in that order; junction bases with no gene match: 10. Here the CDR3 DNA reads TGTGCCAGCAGTCCGACAGGGGCAGTGGGCGGCTACACCTTC. Encoded protein: CASSPTGAVGGYTF.

This clone appeared a single time. The rearrangement links TRBV29-1 to TRBJ1-2; 7 bases align to TRBD1. In germline, CDR1 is SQVTM, CDR2 ANQGSEA. The V segment lost 3 bases and the J segment 8 bases; nucleotides outside the gene matches: 6. This CDR3 is built from 12 residues. The CDR3 sequence: CSVEAGGIGYTF. Here the CDR3 DNA reads TGCAGCGTTGAGGCAGGGGGGATCGGCTACACCTTC.